This TCR beta chain was captured in a study of blood T cell repertoires in COVID-19. This CDR3 comprises 18 residues. Trimming cost V 3 bases and J 3 bases; bases outside gene matches: 14. CDR1 and CDR2 (germline): DFQATT, SNEGSKA (reference sequence). In the original analysis: How many nucleated cells were present was estimated from reference gene primer amplification. Assay used: immunoSEQ multiplex PCR; TCRdb lists only in-frame clones, some missing. V, J and clone size reflect that table, while D and trimming were determined from the DNA. The repertoire holds over 150,000 clones, around 90% seen once, with 0.45% to 0.65% in the top ten.

The chain joins TRBV20-1 to TRBJ2-6; 7 nucleotides align to TRBD2. The clonotype was recovered from a man aged 50-60 years with acute or convalescent COVID-19. Sequenced: peripheral blood. CDR3 loop: CSASQISGSRLGANVLTF. The CDR3 nucleotides are TGCAGTGCTAGTCAGATTAGCGGGTCACGACTTGGGGCCAACGTCCTGACTTTC.